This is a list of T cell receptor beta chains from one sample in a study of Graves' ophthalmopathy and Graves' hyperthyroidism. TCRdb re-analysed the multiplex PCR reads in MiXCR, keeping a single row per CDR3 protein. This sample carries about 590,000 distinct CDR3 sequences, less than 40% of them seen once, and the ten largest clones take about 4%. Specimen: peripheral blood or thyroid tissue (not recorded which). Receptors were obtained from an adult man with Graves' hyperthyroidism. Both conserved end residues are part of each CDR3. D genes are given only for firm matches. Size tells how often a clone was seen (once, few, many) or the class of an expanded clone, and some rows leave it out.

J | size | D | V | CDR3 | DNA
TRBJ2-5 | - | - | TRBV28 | CASSLDPGRGETRYF | TGTGCCAGCAGTTTAGATCCGGGACGAGGGGAGACCCGGTACTTC
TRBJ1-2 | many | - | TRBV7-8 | CASRVGGVINNGYTF | TGTGCCAGCAGAGTTGGGGGGGTAATAAACAATGGCTACACCTTC
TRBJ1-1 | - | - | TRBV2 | CASSTSTGALNTEAFF | -
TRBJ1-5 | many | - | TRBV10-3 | CAITPTPYSNQPQHF | TGTGCCATCACCCCGACACCTTATAGCAATCAGCCCCAGCATTTT
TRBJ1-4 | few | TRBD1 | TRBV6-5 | CASSPQGAIEKLFF | TGTGCCAGCAGTCCACAGGGGGCGATCGAAAAACTGTTTTTT
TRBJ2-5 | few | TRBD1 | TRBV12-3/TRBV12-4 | CASSFSGQGADQETQYF | TGTGCCAGCAGTTTCTCCGGGCAGGGGGCAGACCAAGAGACCCAGTACTTC
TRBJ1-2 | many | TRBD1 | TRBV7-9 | CASSYPTGNYGYTF | TGTGCCAGCAGTTACCCGACAGGGAACTATGGCTACACCTTC
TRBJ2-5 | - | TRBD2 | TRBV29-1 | CSVLGLVLQETQYF | TGCAGCGTTCTGGGACTAGTGCTCCAAGAGACCCAGTACTTC
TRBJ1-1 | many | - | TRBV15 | CATSRDFVGGTEAFF | TGTGCCACCAGCAGAGATTTCGTTGGGGGCACTGAAGCTTTCTTT
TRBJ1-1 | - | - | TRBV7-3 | CASSSTLYGTEAFF | TGTGCCAGCAGCTCGACCCTTTACGGCACTGAAGCTTTCTTT
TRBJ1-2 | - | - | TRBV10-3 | CAISPGRRSYGYTF | TGTGCCATCAGCCCGGGACGGAGGAGTTATGGCTACACCTTC
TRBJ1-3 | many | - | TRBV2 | CASSEQDSGNTIYF | TGTGCCAGCAGTGAACAAGACTCTGGAAACACCATATATTTT
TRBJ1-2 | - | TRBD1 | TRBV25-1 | CASTPPGTGANYGYTF | TGTGCCAGCACCCCCCCCGGGACAGGCGCCAACTATGGCTACACCTTC
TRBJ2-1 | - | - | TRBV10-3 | CAISVRGEEQFF | TGTGCCATCAGTGTCCGGGGAGAGGAGCAGTTCTTC
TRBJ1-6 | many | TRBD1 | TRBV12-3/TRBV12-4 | CASRKMTGRGYNSPLHF | TGTGCCAGCAGGAAAATGACAGGGAGAGGCTATAATTCACCCCTCCACTTT
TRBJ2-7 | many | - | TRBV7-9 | CASSSTAYEQYF | TGTGCCAGCAGCTCCACTGCCTACGAGCAGTACTTC
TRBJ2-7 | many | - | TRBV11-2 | CASSPGTQGTYEQYF | TGTGCCAGCAGCCCTGGAACACAGGGAACCTACGAGCAGTACTTC
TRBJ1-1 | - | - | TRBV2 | CASRRTGLTEAFF | TGTGCCAGCCGGCGGACGGGGCTGACTGAAGCTTTCTTT
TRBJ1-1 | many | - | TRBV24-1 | CATSAQGFTEAFF | TGTGCCACCAGTGCCCAGGGTTTCACTGAAGCTTTCTTT
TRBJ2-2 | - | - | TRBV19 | CASSIWSSPNTGELFF | TGTGCCAGTAGTATATGGAGCAGCCCGAACACCGGGGAGCTGTTTTTT
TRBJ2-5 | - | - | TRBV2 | CASSPLPEGPQETQYF | TGTGCCAGCTCACCACTCCCAGAAGGGCCCCAAGAGACCCAGTACTTC
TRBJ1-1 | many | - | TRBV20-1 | CSAMGASTEAFF | TGCAGTGCTATGGGGGCTAGCACTGAAGCTTTCTTT
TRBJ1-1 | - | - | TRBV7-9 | CASSLDSPGPEAFF | TGTGCCAGCAGCCTCGACAGCCCCGGCCCTGAAGCTTTCTTT
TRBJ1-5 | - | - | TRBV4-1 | CASSLSGGGGNQPQHF | TGCGCCAGCAGCCTTTCGGGGGGTGGAGGCAATCAGCCCCAGCATTTT
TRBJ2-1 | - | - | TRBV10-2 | CASSGTFGQNNEQFF | TGCGCCAGCAGTGGGACGTTTGGACAGAACAATGAGCAGTTCTTC
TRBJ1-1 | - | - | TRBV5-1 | CASSPIGTPGTEAFF | TGCGCCAGCAGCCCAATCGGGACACCGGGGACTGAAGCTTTCTTT
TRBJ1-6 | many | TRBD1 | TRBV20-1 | CSTGDGNSPLHF | TGCAGTACAGGGGACGGTAATTCACCCCTCCACTTT
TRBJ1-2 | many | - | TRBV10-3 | CAISAPAAPYGYTF | TGTGCCATCAGTGCCCCAGCTGCCCCCTATGGCTACACCTTC
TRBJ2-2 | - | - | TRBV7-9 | CASSPTGSCFF | -
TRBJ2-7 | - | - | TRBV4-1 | CASSPKKGTVAYEQYF | TGCGCCAGCAGCCCTAAAAAAGGAACGGTAGCCTACGAGCAGTACTTC
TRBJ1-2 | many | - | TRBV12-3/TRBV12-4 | CASSFSDKPPYGYTF | TGTGCCAGCAGTTTCTCCGATAAACCCCCCTATGGCTACACCTTC
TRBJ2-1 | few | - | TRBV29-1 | CSVEEGEQFF | TGCAGCGTTGAAGAGGGTGAGCAGTTCTTC
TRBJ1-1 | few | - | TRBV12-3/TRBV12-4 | CASCPEGLTEAFF | TGTGCCAGCTGCCCGGAGGGGCTTACTGAAGCTTTCTTT
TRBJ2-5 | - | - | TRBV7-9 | CASSSLGGEGYTFGSETQYF | -
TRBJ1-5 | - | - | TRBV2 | CASVAGDSNQPQHF | TGTGCCAGCGTAGCGGGGGATAGCAATCAGCCCCAGCATTTT
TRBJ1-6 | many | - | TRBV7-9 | CASSPGAGSLYNSPLHF | TGTGCCAGCAGCCCAGGGGCGGGAAGTCTCTATAATTCACCCCTCCACTTT
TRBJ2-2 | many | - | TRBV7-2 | CASSLGGANTGELFF | TGCGCCAGCAGCTTGGGTGGGGCGAACACCGGGGAGCTGTTTTTT
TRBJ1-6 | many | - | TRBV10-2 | CASSEFTGSTLHF | TGCGCCAGCAGTGAGTTCACAGGGAGCACCCTCCACTTT
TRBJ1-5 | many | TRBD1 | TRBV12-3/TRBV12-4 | CASTLTGAQPQHF | TGTGCCAGCACCCTGACAGGGGCTCAGCCCCAGCATTTT
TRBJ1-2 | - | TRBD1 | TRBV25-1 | CASLAGQGGDGYTF | TGTGCCAGCTTGGCGGGACAGGGTGGTGATGGCTACACCTTC
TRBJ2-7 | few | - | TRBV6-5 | CASSLGTQLYEQYF | TGTGCCAGCAGTCTCGGGACACAGCTCTACGAGCAGTACTTC
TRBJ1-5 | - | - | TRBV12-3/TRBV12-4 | CASSFSRDQPQHF | TGTGCCAGCAGTTTTTCCCGAGATCAGCCCCAGCATTTT
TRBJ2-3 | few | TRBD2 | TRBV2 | CASTLSGKSTDTQYF | TGTGCCAGCACGCTTAGCGGGAAGAGCACAGATACGCAGTATTTT